This is a list of T cell receptor beta chains from one sample in a study of T-cell reconstitution after alpha-beta-depleted transplantation in children. In TCRdb, the PCR reads were re-called with MiXCR into one record per CDR3 protein. The table shows about 410,000 distinct CDR3 sequences, with about a fifth occurring only once. The sequenced sample was PBMCs from the stem cell graft donor, obtained from the stem cell graft. The receptors originated from a human donor who donated a stem cell graft to a child with acute myeloid leukemia. The CDR3 runs from the conserved cysteine through the conserved F or W. Fields, in order: clone size, V gene, J gene, D gene, CDR3 length, CDR3 protein, CDR3 DNA. A D gene is named only where the DNA matches it firmly. The listing skips clone size in some rows; elsewhere it reads once, few, many or a size class.

>-|TRBV7-9|TRBJ2-7|-|16
CASSSNGTWVSYEQYF
TGTGCCAGCAGCTCAAATGGGACTTGGGTCTCCTACGAGCAGTACTTC
>many|TRBV20-1|TRBJ2-5|TRBD2|13
CSARGGRQETQYF
TGCAGTGCGCGGGGGGGACGGCAAGAGACCCAGTACTTC
>-|TRBV5-5|TRBJ1-1|-|13
CASSRETNTEAFF
TGTGCCAGCAGCCGCGAGACGAACACTGAAGCTTTCTTT
>many|TRBV5-5|TRBJ2-7|-|14
CASSLLRSSYEQYF
TGTGCCAGCAGCTTGCTGAGGAGCTCCTACGAGCAGTACTTC
>few|TRBV20-1|TRBJ1-2|-|12
CSARGSNYGYTF
TGCAGTGCTCGGGGGTCTAACTATGGCTACACCTTC
>-|TRBV20-1|TRBJ2-7|-|13
CSAIAASSYEQYF
TGCAGTGCCATAGCGGCCAGCTCCTACGAGCAGTACTTC
>-|TRBV6-1|TRBJ2-2|TRBD1|16
CASSDFDRANTGELFF
TGTGCCAGCAGTGACTTCGACAGGGCCAACACCGGGGAGCTGTTTTTT
>-|TRBV6-1|TRBJ2-7|-|14
CASTRGNRVYEQYF
TGTGCCAGCACCCGAGGGAACAGGGTTTACGAGCAGTACTTC
>few|TRBV7-2|TRBJ2-1|-|15
CASSVAQSSYNEQFF
TGTGCCAGCAGTGTAGCGCAAAGCTCCTACAATGAGCAGTTCTTC
>-|TRBV6-5|TRBJ2-7|TRBD2|18
CASSYAGRSGTKLYEQYF
TGTGCCAGCAGTTACGCCGGTCGGAGCGGGACGAAGCTTTACGAGCAGTACTTC
>many|TRBV29-1|TRBJ1-3|-|14
CSVQDRSSGNTIYF
TGCAGCGTTCAAGACCGTAGCTCTGGAAACACCATATATTTT
>-|TRBV12-3/TRBV12-4|TRBJ1-2|TRBD1|15
CASSVQGAGVYGYTF
TGTGCCAGCAGTGTACAGGGGGCCGGTGTATATGGCTACACCTTC
>few|TRBV12-3/TRBV12-4|TRBJ2-7|TRBD2|17
CASSPTHGTSASYEQYF
TGTGCCAGCAGTCCCACCCACGGGACTAGCGCTTCCTACGAGCAGTACTTC
>-|TRBV12-3/TRBV12-4|TRBJ2-7|TRBD1|14
CASSLDRTAYEQYF
TGTGCCAGCAGTTTGGACAGGACCGCCTACGAGCAGTACTTC
>few|TRBV29-1|TRBJ2-2|TRBD1|15
CSVETGGAFGGELFF
TGCAGCGTTGAGACAGGGGGCGCATTTGGCGGGGAGCTGTTTTTT
>-|TRBV5-1|TRBJ2-7|-|15
CASSWISGAAYEQYF
TGCGCCAGCAGCTGGATTAGCGGAGCGGCCTACGAGCAGTACTTC
>-|TRBV12-3/TRBV12-4|TRBJ1-5|TRBD1|13
CASSRTGFQPQHF
TGTGCCAGCAGCCGGACAGGGTTTCAGCCCCAGCATTTT
>few|TRBV4-1|TRBJ2-7|TRBD1|15
CASSAQRTGGFEQYF
TGCGCCAGCAGCGCACAGAGGACAGGGGGCTTCGAGCAGTACTTC
>-|TRBV20-1|TRBJ2-7|TRBD2|16
CSARVGSSGHSYEQYF
TGCAGTGCTAGAGTAGGTTCTAGCGGACACTCCTACGAGCAGTACTTC
>many|TRBV20-1|TRBJ2-7|TRBD1|13
CSARDSPTYEQYF
TGCAGTGCCCGGGACAGCCCAACCTACGAGCAGTACTTC
>many|TRBV20-1|TRBJ2-7|TRBD2|15
CSARGLAGKAYEQYF
TGCAGTGCCCGGGGGCTAGCGGGTAAGGCCTACGAGCAGTACTTC
>few|TRBV10-3|TRBJ1-1|TRBD1|14
CAIRDRVEGTEAFF
TGTGCCATCAGAGACAGGGTGGAGGGCACTGAAGCTTTCTTT
>few|TRBV25-1|TRBJ2-7|TRBD2|16
CASSATPSGTTYEQYF
TGTGCCAGCAGTGCCACCCCTAGCGGGACAACCTACGAACAGTACTTC
>-|TRBV20-1|TRBJ2-5|TRBD2|14
CSASGSGDIMTQYF
TGCAGTGCTAGCGGAAGCGGGGATATTATGACCCAGTACTTC
>few|TRBV3-1|TRBJ2-3|-|14
CASSSDPGTDTQYF
TGTGCCAGCAGCTCCGACCCGGGCACAGATACGCAGTATTTT
>few|TRBV20-1|TRBJ1-3|-|16
CSARGGRPTKGNTIYF
TGCAGTGCTAGAGGTGGCAGGCCAACAAAGGGTAACACCATATATTTT
>many|TRBV12-5|TRBJ2-5|-|15
CASGRTGLGQETQYF
TGTGCTAGTGGTCGCACAGGGTTGGGGCAAGAGACCCAGTACTTC
>-|TRBV29-1|TRBJ2-5|-|13
CSAPILGQETQYF
TGCAGCGCCCCCATCTTGGGTCAAGAGACCCAGTACTTC
>few|TRBV7-2|TRBJ2-2|TRBD2|16
CASSLWDYLSTGELFF
TGTGCCAGCAGCCTTTGGGACTATCTCTCAACCGGGGAGCTGTTTTTT
>-|TRBV7-2|TRBJ2-3|TRBD2|17
CASNWVGTSKRTDTQYF
TGTGCCAGCAACTGGGTTGGGACTAGTAAGCGCACAGATACGCAGTATTTT
>few|TRBV7-3|TRBJ2-7|-|14
CASSLIPGNYEQYF
TGTGCCAGCAGCTTAATCCCAGGGAACTACGAGCAGTACTTC
>-|TRBV4-1|TRBJ2-7|-|13
CASSQARFYEQYF
TGCGCCAGCAGCCAAGCTAGGTTCTACGAGCAGTACTTC
>few|TRBV12-3/TRBV12-4|TRBJ2-5|TRBD1|15
CASSFGDSAGETQYF
TGTGCCAGCAGTTTTGGGGACAGCGCCGGGGAGACCCAGTACTTC
>many|TRBV7-2|TRBJ1-1|-|15
CASSFLRGMNTEAFF
TGTGCCAGCAGCTTCCTCCGGGGGATGAACACTGAAGCTTTCTTT
>-|TRBV6-5|TRBJ2-7|-|16
CASSYSVGGSTYEQYF
TGTGCCAGCAGTTACTCCGTAGGAGGGTCAACCTACGAGCAGTACTTC
>-|TRBV28|TRBJ1-5|-|14
CASSIGQRSQPQHF
TGTGCCAGCAGTATCGGACAACGCAGTCAGCCCCAGCATTTT
>-|TRBV4-3|TRBJ1-5|-|13
CASSQDGWQPQHF
TGCGCCAGCAGCCAAGACGGGTGGCAGCCCCAGCATTTT
>few|TRBV6-1|TRBJ2-1|-|15
CASTPGEGGYNEQFF
TGTGCCAGCACTCCGGGGGAGGGGGGCTACAATGAGCAGTTCTTC
>-|TRBV6-2/TRBV6-3|TRBJ2-1|TRBD1|14
CASRTGTGYNEQFF
TGTGCCAGCAGGACCGGGACAGGTTACAATGAGCAGTTCTTC
>-|TRBV5-8|TRBJ1-1|-|14
CASSSGLLNTEAFF
TGTGCCAGCAGCTCCGGGCTCCTGAACACTGAAGCTTTCTTT
>few|TRBV5-1|TRBJ2-5|-|15
CASSLDRVTKGAQYF
TGCGCCAGCAGCTTGGACAGGGTCACAAAGGGGGCCCAGTACTTC
>few|TRBV9|TRBJ2-1|TRBD2|16
CASSSSLAGGPNEQFF
TGTGCCAGCTCCTCCTCACTAGCGGGAGGGCCCAATGAGCAGTTCTTC
>many|TRBV10-3|TRBJ2-7|TRBD2|15
CAIRSGTSVTYEQYF
TGTGCCATACGATCCGGGACTAGCGTTACCTACGAGCAGTACTTC
>few|TRBV29-1|TRBJ2-3|TRBD2|17
CSVEDFTGSGSGYTQYF
TGCAGCGTTGAAGACTTCACCGGGAGCGGGAGTGGATATACGCAGTATTTT
>many|TRBV7-2|TRBJ2-3|TRBD2|15
CASSLAAGVTDTQYF
TGTGCCAGCAGCTTAGCGGCGGGAGTCACAGATACGCAGTATTTT